This passage covers 2 T cell receptor beta chains from one sample sequenced in a study of T cells in Graves' hyperthyroidism and ophthalmopathy. Amplified TCR beta CDR3 regions came from RNA transcripts. TCR CDR3 underwent first-round RT-PCR with the HTBI primer set. TCRdb itself ran the multiplex PCR reads through MiXCR, one entry per CDR3 protein. The sample consists of around 500,000 distinct CDR3 sequences, roughly 15% of them appearing once. Sequencing was done on a sample of blood. The receptors stem from a young woman with Graves' ophthalmopathy.

J is TRBJ2-1 and V is TRBV5-4; D remains ambiguous. The V and J ends lost 4 bases and 7 bases respectively, with 9 bases between them. Germline-derived CDR1 and CDR2 are SGHNT and YYREEE (reference sequence). The CDR3 covers 12 residues. The CDR3 here is CASSTVGNEQFF. The CDR3 DNA sequence: TGTGCCAGCAGCACGGTAGGGAATGAGCAGTTCTTC.

This chain connects TRBV28 to TRBJ1-1, with D possibly matching TRBD1 (6 bases). Per germline, CDR1 MDHEN and CDR2 SYDVKM. The CDR3 spans 17 residues. The ends were cut back, 6 bases at V and 0 bases at J, with 20 bases in the middle. The CDR3, as DNA: TGTGCCAGCAGGAGGTTCGCCACAGGGAGGATGAACACTGAAGCTTTCTTT. It translates to CASRRFATGRMNTEAFF.